The next 9 T cell receptor beta chains were all read from a single sample in a study of blood T cell repertoires in COVID-19 (dated by TCRdb to the early 2020s). Library preparation employed the immunoSEQ multiplex PCR assay. The immuneACCESS repertoire file appears here via TCRdb, limited to in-frame rearrangements. These files lack a portion of the clones; in checked studies, under half of the deficit traces to unresolved V genes, and the cause of the others is not known. This sample is represented by about 120,000 clones; about four fifths of them were singletons. Roughly 3.5% of the sample is held by the ten biggest clonotypes. Sequencing was done on a sample of PBMCs or T cells enriched from blood (not recorded which). The receptor set was obtained from a woman aged 30 to 39 who had recovered from COVID-19.

The chain couples TRBV6-4 to TRBJ1-2, with D maybe TRBD1 (6 bases). Germline-derived CDR1 and CDR2 are MRHNA and SNTAGT. The CDR3 has 13 residues. V shed 5 bases and J shed 2 bases, with 9 bases lying between them. Here the CDR3 reads CASSRGQNYGYTF. The CDR3 coding sequence is TGTGCCAGCAGTCGAGGACAGAACTATGGCTACACCTTC.

This clone turned up a few times. CDR3 amino acids: CASSAPPGTGWANTEAFF. CDR3 in DNA: TGTGCCAGCAGTGCGCCCCCCGGGACAGGGTGGGCGAACACTGAAGCTTTCTTT. The V gene is TRBV6-1, the J gene TRBJ1-1, with 9 bases matching TRBD1. The length of the CDR3 is 18 residues. CDR1 is MNHNS and CDR2 is SASEGT in the germline V gene. V shed 4 bases, J shed 1 base, and the junction held 13 bases outside the gene matches.

This clone has a single count. V gene TRBV4-1 combines with J gene TRBJ2-3; 11 bases are shared with TRBD2. J gave up 3 bases and V 2 bases, and 10 bases lay outside the gene matches. This CDR3 contains 18 residues. Germline V gene lookup returns CDR1 MGHRA and CDR2 YSYEKL. This chain's CDR3 is CASSQTLTGTSGTDTQYF. The CDR3 nucleotides are TGCGCCAGCAGCCAAACCCTAACCGGGACTAGCGGAACAGATACGCAGTATTTT.

The chain joins TRBV2 to TRBJ1-4; TRBD1 might be the D (6 bases). V was cut by 6 bases and J by 0 bases, with 17 bases left in between. The germline V gene encodes CDR1 SNHLY and CDR2 FYNNEI. The CDR3 totals 17 residues. The DNA for the CDR3 is TGTGCCAGCAGGAGGGGACACCTAACCACAACTAATGAAAAACTGTTTTTT. Its translation: CASRRGHLTTTNEKLFF.

This chain connects TRBV9 to TRBJ2-3, with 8 bases lining up with TRBD2. The V segment lost 4 bases and the J segment 3 bases; nucleotides outside the gene matches: 10. CDR3 length: 16 residues. The germline V gene encodes CDR1 SGDLS and CDR2 YYNGEE. The CDR3 protein is CASSKGGSGKTDTQYF. For the CDR3, the DNA is TGTGCCAGCAGCAAGGGGGGTAGCGGGAAAACAGATACGCAGTATTTT.

This chain links TRBV27 with TRBJ2-1, with D maybe TRBD2 (5 bases). Per germline, CDR1 MNHEY and CDR2 SMNVEV (reference sequence). The CDR3 loop spans 18 amino acids. Between the trimmed V and J ends, which lost 2 bases and 0 bases, there was a span of 17 bases. This CDR3 reads CASSLTGIRASSYNEQFF. CDR3 DNA: TGTGCCAGCAGTTTAACGGGGATTAGGGCTAGCTCCTACAATGAGCAGTTCTTC.

The genes are TRBV18 and TRBJ2-7, with 9 bases lining up with TRBD2. Germline CDR1 is KGHSH and CDR2 is LQKENI. V was clipped by 2 bases and J by 5 bases; unmatched bases: 13. The CDR3 loop spans 17 amino acids. The CDR3 reads CASSPTRAGGPGHEQYF. The CDR3 DNA sequence: TGTGCCAGCTCACCAACGCGTGCGGGAGGGCCCGGGCACGAGCAGTACTTC.

The chain employs TRBV28 and TRBJ1-2; D call uncertain. The CDR3 sequence is 11 residues long. Germline loops: CDR1 MDHEN, CDR2 SYDVKM. Trimming shortened V by 5 bases and J by 5 bases, and 6 bases separated the two germline ends. In DNA form, the CDR3 reads TGTGCCAGCAGTGAGCGGTATGGCTACACCTTC. It specifies CASSERYGYTF.

The chain's CDR3 is CASSLQGKTDTQYF. CDR3 sequence (DNA): TGTGCCAGCAGCTTACAGGGGAAGACAGATACGCAGTATTTT. This sequence joins TRBV7-3 and TRBJ2-3, with D perhaps TRBD1 (6 bases). V gave up 2 bases and J gave up 3 bases, with 9 bases separating them. The CDR3 totals 14 residues. The germline gives CDR1 SGHTA, CDR2 FQGTGA.